This TCR beta chain was obtained from a study of blood T cell repertoires in COVID-19. Study summary: Whether acute or convalescent, the COVID-19 samples came from the United States, Italy and Spain.

V shed 10 bases, J shed 3 bases, and the junction held 9 bases outside the gene matches. The germline V gene has CDR1 MDHEN and CDR2 SYDVKM. The CDR3 is made up of 17 amino acids. This clone appeared a few times. Authors' data handling: How many nucleated cells were present was estimated from reference gene primer amplification. The method was immunoSEQ multiplex PCR; TCRdb's version includes in-frame clones alone and lacks a portion of them. The V and J calls and the clone size are those of that table, but D and trimming were determined from the DNA. The sample consists of some 300,000 clones, 85% to 90% of them appearing once.

The chain couples TRBV28 to TRBJ2-6; TRBD2 matches 13 bases. The sample taken for sequencing was PBMCs or T cells enriched from blood (not recorded which). The TCR comes from a woman aged 45-59 years who had been exposed to COVID-19. In DNA form, the CDR3 reads TGTGCCATCGCCGGACTAGCGGGGGATCGTGGGGCCAACGTCCTGACTTTC. Its translation is CAIAGLAGDRGANVLTF.